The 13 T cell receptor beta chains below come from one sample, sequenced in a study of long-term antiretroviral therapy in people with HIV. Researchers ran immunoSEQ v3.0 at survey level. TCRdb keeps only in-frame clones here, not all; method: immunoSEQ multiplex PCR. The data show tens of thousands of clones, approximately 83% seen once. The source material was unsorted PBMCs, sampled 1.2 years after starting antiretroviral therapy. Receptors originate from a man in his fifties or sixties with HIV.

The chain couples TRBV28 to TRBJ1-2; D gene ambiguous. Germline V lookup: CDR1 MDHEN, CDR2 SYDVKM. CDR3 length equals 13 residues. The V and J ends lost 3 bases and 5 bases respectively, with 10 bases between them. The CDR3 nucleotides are TGTGCCAGCAGTTTCGGTCGTGGGTATGGCTACACCTTC. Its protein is CASSFGRGYGYTF.

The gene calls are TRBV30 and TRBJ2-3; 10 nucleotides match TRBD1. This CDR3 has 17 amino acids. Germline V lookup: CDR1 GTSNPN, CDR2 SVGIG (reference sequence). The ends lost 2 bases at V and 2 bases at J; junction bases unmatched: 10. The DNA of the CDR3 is TGTGCCTGGAGTACGGGACAGGGGCTTTCCCTCACAGATACGCAGTATTTT. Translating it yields CAWSTGQGLSLTDTQYF. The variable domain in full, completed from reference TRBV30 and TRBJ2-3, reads SQTIHQWPATLVQPVGSPLSLECTVEGTSNPNLYWYRQAAGRGLQLLFYSVGIGQISSEVPQNLSASRPQDRQFILSSKKLLLSDSGFYLCAWSTGQGLSLTDTQYFGPGTRLTVL.

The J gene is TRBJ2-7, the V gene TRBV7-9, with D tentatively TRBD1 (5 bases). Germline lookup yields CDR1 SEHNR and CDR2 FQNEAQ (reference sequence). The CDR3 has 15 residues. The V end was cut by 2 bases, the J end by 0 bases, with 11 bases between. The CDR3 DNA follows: TGTGCCAGCAGCTTATCTCAGGGCCTCTCCTACGAGCAGTACTTC. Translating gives CASSLSQGLSYEQYF.

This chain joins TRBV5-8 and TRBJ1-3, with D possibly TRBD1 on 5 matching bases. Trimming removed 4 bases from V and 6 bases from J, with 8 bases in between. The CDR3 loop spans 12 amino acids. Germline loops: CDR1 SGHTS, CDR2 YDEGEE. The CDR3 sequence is CASSPRVNTIYF. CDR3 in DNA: TGTGCCAGCAGCCCCAGGGTAAACACCATATATTTT.

The CDR3 DNA reads as TGTGCCAGCAGTTGGGACAGGCTACGGAACGAGCAGTACTTC. This sequence encodes CASSWDRLRNEQYF. The V call is TRBV6-5, the J call TRBJ2-7, with 8 bases aligning to TRBD1. This CDR3 contains 14 residues. The V gene's germline CDR1 is MNHEY and CDR2 SVGAGI. V lost 4 bases, J lost 5 bases, and 7 bases stayed unmatched.

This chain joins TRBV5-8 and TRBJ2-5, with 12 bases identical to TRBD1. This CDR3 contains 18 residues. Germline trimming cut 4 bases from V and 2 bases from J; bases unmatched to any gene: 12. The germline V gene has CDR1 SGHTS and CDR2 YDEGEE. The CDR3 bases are TGTGCCAGCAGCCGGTGGGGACAGGGGGCGTCGGTGCAAGAGACCCAGTACTTC. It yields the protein CASSRWGQGASVQETQYF.

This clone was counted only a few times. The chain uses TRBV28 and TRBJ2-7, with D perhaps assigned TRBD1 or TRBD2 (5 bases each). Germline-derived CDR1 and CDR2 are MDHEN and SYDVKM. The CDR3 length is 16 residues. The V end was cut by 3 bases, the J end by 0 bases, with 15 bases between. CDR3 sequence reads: CASSFTLSGLSYEQYF. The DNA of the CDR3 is TGTGCCAGCAGTTTTACGCTTTCGGGGCTCTCCTACGAGCAGTACTTC.

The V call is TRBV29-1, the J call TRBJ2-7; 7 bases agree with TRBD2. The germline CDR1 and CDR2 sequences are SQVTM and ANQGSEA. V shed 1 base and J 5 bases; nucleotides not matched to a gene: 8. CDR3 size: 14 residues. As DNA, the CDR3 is TGCAGCGTTGAAGGGGGGGGTCTCGGCCACGAGCAGTACTTC. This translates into CSVEGGGLGHEQYF.

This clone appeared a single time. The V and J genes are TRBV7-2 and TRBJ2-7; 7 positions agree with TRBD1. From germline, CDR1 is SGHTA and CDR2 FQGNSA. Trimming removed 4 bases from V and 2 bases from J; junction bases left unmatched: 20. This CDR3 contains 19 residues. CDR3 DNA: TGTGCCAGCAGCTCGCGGAAGGGGGCCCACCTCCTTGGGGCCTACGAGCAGTACTTC. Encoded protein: CASSSRKGAHLLGAYEQYF.

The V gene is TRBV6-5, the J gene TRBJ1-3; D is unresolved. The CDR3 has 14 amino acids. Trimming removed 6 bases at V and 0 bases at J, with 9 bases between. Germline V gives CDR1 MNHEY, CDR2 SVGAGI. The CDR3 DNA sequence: TGTGCCAGCAGGTACCTAGGCTCTGGAAACACCATATATTTT. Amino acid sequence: CASRYLGSGNTIYF.

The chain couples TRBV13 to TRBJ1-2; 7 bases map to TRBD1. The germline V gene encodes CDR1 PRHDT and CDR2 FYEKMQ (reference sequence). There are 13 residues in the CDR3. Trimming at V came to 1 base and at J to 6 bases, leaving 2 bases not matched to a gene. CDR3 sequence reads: CASSLETGNGYTF. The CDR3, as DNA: TGTGCCAGCAGCTTAGAGACAGGGAATGGCTACACCTTC.

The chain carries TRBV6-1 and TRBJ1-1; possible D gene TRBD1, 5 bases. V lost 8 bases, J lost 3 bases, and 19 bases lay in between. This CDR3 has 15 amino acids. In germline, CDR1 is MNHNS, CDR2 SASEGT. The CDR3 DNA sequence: TGTGCCAGCGTTCGGCCGGGGGGGGGTGACACTGAAGCTTTCTTT. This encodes CASVRPGGGDTEAFF.

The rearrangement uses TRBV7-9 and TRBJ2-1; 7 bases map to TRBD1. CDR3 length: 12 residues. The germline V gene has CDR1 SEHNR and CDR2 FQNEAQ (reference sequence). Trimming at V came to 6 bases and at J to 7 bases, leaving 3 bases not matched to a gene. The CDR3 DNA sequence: TGTGCCAGCAGGACGGGACAGAATGAGCAGTTCTTC. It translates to CASRTGQNEQFF. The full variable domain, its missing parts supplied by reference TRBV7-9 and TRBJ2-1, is DTGVSQNPRHKITKRGQNVTFRCDPISEHNRLYWYRQTLGQGPEFLTYFQNEAQLEKSRLLSDRFSAERPKGSFSTLEIQRTEQGDSAMYLCASRTGQNEQFFGPGTRLTVL.